Below are 28 T cell receptor beta chains sequenced from a single sample in a study of control samples from healthy donors and cancer patients. Using immunoSEQ multiplex PCR, the repertoire was profiled, and TCRdb retains in-frame clones only, with some absent. The sample contains 100,000 or so clones, 80% to 95% of which appear only once. The sample was blood. The receptors originated from a woman under 40 in good health.

The chain has TRBV3-1 (or the pseudogene TRBV3-2) and TRBJ2-7; D not certain. The V and J ends lost 1 base and 3 bases respectively, with 4 bases between them. This CDR3 is built from 12 residues. The V gene's germline CDR1 is LGHDT and CDR2 YNNKEL (reference sequence). The CDR3 region has the DNA TGTGCCAGCAGCCAAGGGGGCTACGAGCAGTACTTC. Amino acids: CASSQGGYEQYF.

V gene TRBV7-8 combines with J gene TRBJ2-7; 8 bases are a match to TRBD1. The junction had 7 bases not matched to a gene; V was cut back by 5 bases and J by 4 bases. The V gene's germline CDR1 is SGHVS and CDR2 FQNEAQ. This CDR3 spans 14 amino acids. CDR3 sequence reads: CASSLTGGIYEQYF. The CDR3 DNA follows: TGTGCCAGCAGCCTTACAGGGGGGATATACGAGCAGTACTTC. The full variable domain, its missing parts supplied by reference TRBV7-8 and TRBJ2-7, is GAGVSQSPRYKVAKRGQDVALRCDPISGHVSLFWYQQALGQGPEFLTYFQNEAQLDKSGLPSDRFFAERPEGSVSTLKIQRTQQEDSAVYLCASSLTGGIYEQYFGPGTRLTVT.

The chain recombines TRBV12-5 with TRBJ1-5; D unclear. V was clipped by 6 bases and J by 5 bases, with 11 bases between them. Germline V gene lookup returns CDR1 LGHNT and CDR2 FRNRAP. The CDR3 is 13 amino acids. CDR3 region: CASGRTEYQPQHF. In DNA form, the CDR3 reads TGTGCTAGTGGCCGGACTGAGTATCAGCCCCAGCATTTT.

V is TRBV7-8 and J is TRBJ1-4; D perhaps matches TRBD1 (6 bases). V gave up 5 bases and J gave up 8 bases, with 15 bases separating them. The germline V gene has CDR1 SGHVS and CDR2 FQNEAQ. The CDR3 runs to 14 residues. The CDR3 spells CASSRGGGGEKLFF. The CDR3 nucleotides are TGTGCCAGCAGCCGAGGGGGAGGAGGCGAAAAACTGTTTTTT.

The rearrangement uses TRBV29-1 and TRBJ2-1, with D possibly TRBD1 on 5 matching bases. CDR3 size: 15 residues. V was cut by 4 bases and J by 0 bases, with 13 bases left in between. CDR1 is SQVTM, CDR2 ANQGSEA, per germline. The CDR3 loop is CSVGGGTGSYNEQFF. The CDR3 nucleotides are TGCAGCGTTGGGGGTGGAACAGGCTCCTACAATGAGCAGTTCTTC.

The chain links TRBV9 to TRBJ1-1; TRBD1 might be the D (6 bases). Germline lookup yields CDR1 SGDLS and CDR2 YYNGEE. CDR3 length equals 14 residues. The V end lost 3 bases, the J end lost 7 bases, and 16 bases lay between the germline ends. This CDR3 reads CASSGSKQGLEAFF. As DNA, the CDR3 is TGTGCCAGCAGCGGGAGCAAACAGGGACTTGAAGCTTTCTTT.

The V and J genes are TRBV6-2 or TRBV6-3 and TRBJ1-1, with 9 positions matching TRBD1. This CDR3 region has 14 residues. V trimming: 6 bases; J trimming: 7 bases; junction bases outside the gene matches: 9. Germline values: CDR1 MNHEY, CDR2 SVGEGT. The CDR3 nucleotides read TGTGCCAGCAGCCGCGGGACAGGGCGGGGTGAAGCTTTCTTT. Amino acids: CASSRGTGRGEAFF.

This sequence joins TRBV19 and TRBJ2-7; 8 bases line up with TRBD1. The V segment lost 6 bases and the J segment 4 bases; nucleotides outside the gene matches: 11. The germline V gene encodes CDR1 LNHDA and CDR2 SQIVND (reference sequence). The CDR3 sequence is 15 residues long. The CDR3 bases are TGTGCCAGTAGCGCCGGGACAGGTTATGGGTACGAGCAGTACTTC. This sequence encodes CASSAGTGYGYEQYF.

This sequence joins TRBV12-5 and TRBJ1-1; the match to TRBD1 covers 9 bases. CDR1 is LGHNT, CDR2 FRNRAP, per germline. After removal of 6 bases from V and 1 base from J, the junction contained 3 bases not matched to a gene. The CDR3 has 14 amino acids. The CDR3 DNA reads as TGTGCTAGTGGCCCGGGACAGGGGAACACTGAAGCTTTCTTT. It specifies CASGPGQGNTEAFF.

The chain links TRBV10-1 to TRBJ2-5, with D maybe TRBD2 (5 bases). CDR3 size: 15 residues. The germline V gene encodes CDR1 WNHNN and CDR2 SYGVQD (reference sequence). V was pared by 4 bases and J by 5 bases, with 17 bases between. As DNA, the CDR3 is TGCGCCAGCAGTGCGGAGGTCCTGCCCCAGGAGACCCAGTACTTC. Protein sequence: CASSAEVLPQETQYF.

The chain joins TRBV5-1 to TRBJ2-3; possibly TRBD2 for D (6 bases). V was trimmed by 4 bases and J by 0 bases, leaving 15 bases between them. Germline CDR1 and CDR2: SGHRS and YFSETQ. This CDR3 spans 16 amino acids. CDR3 nucleotide sequence: TGCGCCAGCAGCGTTAGCGGCGCGGCTAGCACAGATACGCAGTATTTT. Its protein is CASSVSGAASTDTQYF.

This clone was detected a few times. The chain combines TRBV19 with TRBJ1-5; possible D gene TRBD1, 6 bases. From germline, CDR1 is LNHDA and CDR2 SQIVND (reference sequence). CDR3 length: 16 residues. Deletions cut 6 bases from V and 2 bases from J, with 17 bases between. CDR3 protein: CASSKDSLYGNQPQHF. For the CDR3, the DNA is TGTGCCAGTAGCAAGGACAGTCTCTACGGCAATCAGCCCCAGCATTTT.

A note on this clone: Other DNA sequences from this sample encode an identical CDR3 as well. V gene TRBV30 combines with J gene TRBJ2-5; TRBD1 might be the D (7 bases). V shed 1 base and J shed 4 bases, with 13 bases lying between them. Germline CDR1 is GTSNPN and CDR2 is SVGIG (reference sequence). The CDR3 is made up of 14 amino acids. The CDR3 spells CAWSAAGGRETQYF. CDR3 bases: TGTGCCTGGAGTGCCGCAGGGGGGCGAGAGACCCAGTACTTC. The variable domain in full, with the rest retrieved from reference TRBV30 and TRBJ2-5, is SQTIHQWPATLVQPVGSPLSLECTVEGTSNPNLYWYRQAAGRGLQLLFYSVGIGQISSEVPQNLSASRPQDRQFILSSKKLLLSDSGFYLCAWSAAGGRETQYFGPGTRLLVL.

This rearrangement joins TRBV3-1 (or the pseudogene TRBV3-2) to TRBJ2-7; the D call may be TRBD1 or TRBD2 (5 bases each). Germline CDR1 and CDR2: LGHDT and YNNKEL (reference sequence). CDR3 size: 16 residues. V was shortened by 1 base and J by 6 bases, with 19 bases between the two germline ends. This chain's CDR3 is CASSQGDGTRAAEQYF. The CDR3 bases are TGTGCCAGCAGCCAAGGAGACGGGACCCGGGCCGCCGAGCAGTACTTC.

The chain employs TRBV9 and TRBJ2-5; D is perhaps TRBD1 (5 bases). Germline CDR1 SGDLS, CDR2 YYNGEE. This CDR3 spans 16 amino acids. The germline V and J ends were trimmed by 0 bases and 5 bases, with 17 bases remaining between them. Here the CDR3 DNA reads TGTGCCAGCAGCGTAGACGGCCAGGGCCGGTGGGAGACCCAGTACTTC. Its translation is CASSVDGQGRWETQYF.

This chain links TRBV19 with TRBJ2-3, with 11 bases matching TRBD2. After removal of 10 bases from V and 2 bases from J, the junction contained 5 bases not matched to a gene. CDR3 length: 14 amino acids. CDR1 and CDR2 from the germline V gene are LNHDA and SQIVND (reference sequence). In DNA, the CDR3 is TGTGCCACCCGACTAGCGGGACACACAGATACGCAGTATTTT. The encoded protein is CATRLAGHTDTQYF.

V usage is TRBV7-3 and J usage is TRBJ2-2; D gene uncertain. Trimming pared 4 bases from V and 6 bases from J, leaving 9 bases between. Germline-derived CDR1 and CDR2 are SGHTA and FQGTGA. The length of the CDR3 is 13 residues. As DNA, the CDR3 is TGTGCCAGCAGCTCCTACAAGGCCGGGGAGCTGTTTTTT. As protein: CASSSYKAGELFF. Drawing the rest from reference TRBV7-3 and TRBJ2-2, the complete variable domain is GAGVSQTPSNKVTEKGKYVELRCDPISGHTALYWYRQSLGQGPEFLIYFQGTGAADDSGLPNDRFFAVRPEGSVSTLKIQRTERGDSAVYLCASSSYKAGELFFGEGSRLTVL.

The genes are TRBV28 and TRBJ2-1, with 10 bases identical to TRBD1. CDR1 and CDR2 from the germline V gene are MDHEN and SYDVKM. The CDR3 is made up of 18 amino acids. With V trimmed by 4 bases and J by 1 base, 10 bases remained unmatched. In DNA form, the CDR3 reads TGTGCCAGCAGTTCACCCCTCGGACAGGGGGGGTCCTACAATGAGCAGTTCTTC. It translates to CASSSPLGQGGSYNEQFF.

This clone was seen a single time. The chain uses TRBV29-1 and TRBJ2-7; the D is unclear. Trimming took off 4 bases at V and 2 bases at J, with 9 bases between the two ends. Germline values: CDR1 SQVTM, CDR2 ANQGSEA. The CDR3 covers 12 residues. The CDR3 DNA is TGCAGCGTTGCCGTCGGCACCTACGAGCAGTACTTC. This gives the protein CSVAVGTYEQYF.

This chain connects TRBV27 to TRBJ1-6, with 10 bases fitting TRBD1. Germline V gene sequence: CDR1 MNHEY, CDR2 SMNVEV (reference sequence). The ends lost 6 bases at V and 10 bases at J; junction bases unmatched: 6. The CDR3 spans 14 residues. The CDR3, as DNA: TGTGCCAGCAGGGACGGGACAGGGGCCTCACCCCTCCACTTT. The encoded protein is CASRDGTGASPLHF.

This chain joins TRBV5-1 and TRBJ2-7; D may correspond to TRBD1 or TRBD2 (5 bases each). V dropped 3 bases and J dropped 2 bases, with 12 bases sitting between them. The length of the CDR3 is 14 residues. Germline V gives CDR1 SGHRS, CDR2 YFSETQ. CDR3 sequence (DNA): TGCGCCAGCAGCTCAAGTAGGGACGCCTACGAGCAGTACTTC. Its protein product is CASSSSRDAYEQYF.

The chain couples TRBV18 to TRBJ2-7, with D perhaps assigned TRBD1 or TRBD2 (5 bases each). Germline V gives CDR1 KGHSH, CDR2 LQKENI. This CDR3 comprises 15 residues. The V and J ends lost 3 bases and 1 base respectively, with 13 bases between them. The DNA for the CDR3 is TGTGCCAGCTCACCTCAGAAGGGGAGATCCTACGAGCAGTACTTC. Its translation is CASSPQKGRSYEQYF.

This chain joins TRBV29-1 and TRBJ1-5; D unresolved. Trimming took 6 bases from V and 5 from J, leaving 11 bases between them. Germline CDR1 is SQVTM and CDR2 is ANQGSEA. The CDR3 totals 12 residues. The CDR3 sequence: CSVSMVHQPQHF. CDR3 DNA sequence: TGCAGCGTGTCAATGGTTCATCAGCCCCAGCATTTT.

The rearrangement links TRBV29-1 to TRBJ1-5; D uncertain. The CDR3 contains 13 residues. From germline, CDR1 is SQVTM and CDR2 ANQGSEA. Trimming cost V 0 bases and J 5 bases, with 8 bases left between them. The CDR3 DNA reads as TGCAGCGTTGAAGAGGGAATGGATCAGCCCCAGCATTTT. It yields the protein CSVEEGMDQPQHF.

This chain joins TRBV25-1 and TRBJ1-2, with TRBD1 matching 9 bases. Trimming took 5 bases from V and 1 from J; bases not matched to a gene: 2. This CDR3 has 14 amino acids. CDR1 and CDR2 from the germline V gene are MGHDK and SYGVNS. The CDR3, as DNA: TGTGCCAGCAGTCGACAGGGGGTTAACTATGGCTACACCTTC. It codes for CASSRQGVNYGYTF.

The chain links TRBV5-1 to TRBJ1-1, with 10 bases that match TRBD1. The ends lost 2 bases at V and 4 bases at J; junction bases unmatched: 11. This CDR3 spans 17 amino acids. Germline CDR1 and CDR2: SGHRS and YFSETQ. The CDR3 bases are TGCGCCAGCAGCTTTCGACAGGGGGCCTCGAGGAGCACTGAAGCTTTCTTT. Amino acid sequence: CASSFRQGASRSTEAFF.

A single count supports this clone. Germline is not matched at one junction end, which may reflect a read error. The V and J genes are TRBV12-5 and TRBJ2-7, with 9 bases matching TRBD2. The length of the CDR3 is 17 residues. The germline V gene encodes CDR1 LGHNT and CDR2 FRNRAP. CDR3 loop: CASGLGAGGPGWNEQYF. Written as DNA, the CDR3 is TGTGCTAGCGGTTTGGGCGCGGGAGGGCCCGGGTGGAACGAGCAGTACTTC.

As DNA, the CDR3 is TGTGCCATCAGTGAGCCCCTCCGGGTGGGAGGGACTGAAGCTTTCTTT. Translation: CAISEPLRVGGTEAFF. The chain has TRBV10-3 and TRBJ1-1; D call uncertain. The CDR3 covers 16 residues. CDR1 is ENHRY and CDR2 is SYGVKD in the germline V gene. V was cut by 2 bases and J by 5 bases, with 18 bases left in between.